Each of the 3 T cell receptor beta chains below was sequenced from the same sample in a study of cytomegalovirus exposure and HLA in healthy donors. The PCR contained 60 Vbeta and 13 Jbeta primers. The method was immunoSEQ multiplex PCR; TCRdb's version includes in-frame clones alone and lacks a portion of them. The repertoire has around 130,000 clones, around 86% of them found once; the top ten carry over 2%. Sequenced sample: PBMCs. Receptors were obtained from a man aged 25 to 40 in good health and CMV-seronegative.

A few counts support this clone. The chain has TRBV25-1 and TRBJ2-2; TRBD2 aligns across 11 bases. The CDR3 covers 16 residues. Germline loops: CDR1 MGHDK, CDR2 SYGVNS. Trimming removed 6 bases from V and 3 bases from J; junction bases left unmatched: 6. CDR3 sequence reads: CASSEMGLADTGELFF. For the CDR3, the DNA is TGTGCCAGCAGCGAAATGGGACTAGCGGACACCGGGGAGCTGTTTTTT.

The gene calls are TRBV21-1 and TRBJ1-5; the table names TRBD1, a call not compared with the DNA. TRBV21-1 is a listed pseudogene. This CDR3 comprises 12 residues. The CDR3: CASSKTDQPQHF. CDR3 DNA sequence: TGTGCCAGCAGCAAAACAGATCAGCCCCAGCATTTT.

V usage is TRBV4-3 and J usage is TRBJ1-2; tentative D call: TRBD1 (6 bases). Germline V lookup: CDR1 LGHNA, CDR2 YSLEER. V was clipped by 4 bases and J by 1 base, with 10 bases between them. The CDR3 extends over 14 amino acids. This chain's CDR3 is CASSPDRFNYGYTF. The CDR3 bases are TGCGCCAGCAGCCCGGACAGATTTAACTATGGCTACACCTTC.